A single sample gave rise to the 17 T cell receptor beta chains below, sequenced in a study of early T cells in non-severe SARS-CoV-2 infection. One entry per CDR3 protein, called by TCRdb with MiXCR from the 5' RACE reads. The repertoire has 32,000 or so distinct CDR3 sequences, about 6% of them found once; the top ten carry 4.8%. The sequenced sample was whole blood. These receptors were collected from an adult who was a healthcare worker with PCR-confirmed SARS-CoV-2 infection or an uninfected control (not recorded which).

This clonotype was counted ten times or more. Relative to the germline gene, one junction end is altered; a read error may explain this. This chain uses TRBV7-8 with TRBJ2-1, with TRBD1 identical over 10 bases. Germline assignment: CDR1 SGHVS and CDR2 FQNEAQ. The CDR3 has 15 residues. CDR3: CASSKDRGPYNEQFF. The CDR3 DNA reads as TGTGCCAGCAGCAAAGACAGGGGGCCCTACAACGAGCAGTTCTTC.

This clonotype was detected ten times or more. The CDR3 is CSVSQGLDTEAFF. Here the CDR3 DNA reads TGCAGCGTTTCCCAGGGCCTAGACACTGAAGCTTTCTTT. This chain joins TRBV29-1 and TRBJ1-1; tentatively, D is TRBD1 (5 bases). The CDR3 loop spans 13 amino acids. The V gene's germline CDR1 is SQVTM and CDR2 ANQGSEA. With 5 bases removed from V and 3 bases from J, the gap between germline ends came to 13 bases.

The table lists this clonotype with a few counts. The chain joins TRBV4-1 to TRBJ2-1, with 7 bases identical to TRBD2. The CDR3 loop spans 16 amino acids. V was pared by 1 base and J by 9 bases, with 12 bases of the junction left unmatched. Germline V CDR1 and CDR2: MGHRA, YSYEKL. The CDR3 sequence: CASSQAGGTSGTEQFF. DNA of the CDR3: TGCGCCAGCAGCCAAGCCGGAGGGACGAGCGGGACTGAGCAGTTCTTC.

This clonotype was seen many times. The chain links TRBV6-2 or TRBV6-3 to TRBJ2-1; TRBD2 is a possible D gene (5 bases). Germline loops: CDR1 MNHEY, CDR2 SVGEGT. Trimming took off 2 bases at V and 5 bases at J, with 7 bases between the two ends. The CDR3 runs to 13 residues. The CDR3 bases are TGTGCCAGCAGTTACACTAGGGACAATGAGCAGTTCTTC. Residues: CASSYTRDNEQFF.

This clonotype was counted many times. The chain carries TRBV11-2 and TRBJ2-3, with 14 bases that match TRBD2. The CDR3 consists of 16 residues. CDR1 is SGHAT and CDR2 is FQNNGV in the germline V gene. V was clipped by 5 bases and J by 4 bases; unmatched bases: 5. The CDR3 protein is CASSARLAGGPDTQYF. The CDR3 DNA reads TGTGCCAGCAGCGCCCGACTAGCGGGAGGGCCAGATACGCAGTATTTT.

This clonotype has a count of ten or more. V gene TRBV28 combines with J gene TRBJ2-7; D not resolved. From germline, CDR1 is MDHEN and CDR2 SYDVKM. V was trimmed by 5 bases and J by 4 bases, leaving 12 bases between them. CDR3 length: 13 amino acids. The CDR3 nucleotides are TGTGCCAGCAGTCCCGGATTGGGGTACGAGCAGTACTTC. Amino acids: CASSPGLGYEQYF.

Regarding this clonotype: At one boundary the junction diverges from the germline segment, which might be a read error. This rearrangement joins TRBV11-3 to TRBJ2-3; D is perhaps TRBD1 or TRBD2 (5 bases each). CDR1 and CDR2 (germline): SGHNT, YENEEA. The CDR3 contains 16 residues. CDR3 sequence reads: CARSLGDRISTDTQYF. CDR3 nucleotide sequence: TGTGCCCGCAGCTTAGGGGACCGGATAAGCACAGATACGCAGTATTTT.

This clonotype was detected ten times or more. The chain uses TRBV12-2 and TRBJ2-7; the tabulated D call, TRBD1, remains unverified against the DNA. TRBV12-2 is classified as a pseudogene. The CDR3 length is 17 residues. The CDR3 nucleotides read TGTGCAAGTCGCCTCAGGGGTAACAGGACTACTCTCTACGAGCAGTACTTC. Its protein product is CASRLRGNRTTLYEQYF.

The rearrangement uses TRBV12-3 or TRBV12-4 and TRBJ1-3, with 8 bases identical to TRBD1. This CDR3 spans 15 amino acids. V was clipped by 6 bases and J by 1 base; unmatched bases: 5. The CDR3 nucleotides read TGTGCCAGCAGATATACAGGGGGATCTGGAAACACCATATATTTT. Translated: CASRYTGGSGNTIYF.

This clonotype came up many times. The chain uses TRBV5-1 and TRBJ1-2, with 10 bases that match TRBD1. V dropped 3 bases and J dropped 9; count of bases not matched to a gene: 17. This CDR3 contains 17 residues. The germline gives CDR1 SGHRS, CDR2 YFSETQ. The CDR3: CASSSTGTGATSSSYTF. In nucleotides, the CDR3 is TGCGCCAGCAGCTCTACCGGGACAGGGGCCACCTCTAGTAGCTACACCTTC.

This clonotype showed up many times. This chain connects TRBV20-1 to TRBJ2-7; tentatively, D is TRBD2 (5 bases). Between the trimmed V and J ends, which lost 3 bases and 1 base, there was a span of 10 bases. The CDR3 consists of 13 residues. Germline values: CDR1 DFQATT, CDR2 SNEGSKA (reference sequence). The CDR3 nucleotides read TGCAGTGCTAGTAAGGAGGTTTCCTACGAGCAGTACTTC. Its protein product is CSASKEVSYEQYF.

This clonotype has more than one count but fewer than ten. The chain carries TRBV4-1 and TRBJ1-1; no firm D call. V dropped 1 base and J dropped 8 bases, with 20 bases sitting between them. The CDR3 contains 16 residues. The V gene's germline CDR1 is MGHRA and CDR2 YSYEKL. For the CDR3, the DNA is TGCGCCAGCAGCCAAGTGGATCTATCAGGAGCGCGGGAAGCTTTCTTT. Residues: CASSQVDLSGAREAFF.

This clonotype was seen repeatedly, ten times or more. The chain recombines TRBV20-1 with TRBJ2-7; D tentatively reads TRBD1 or TRBD2 (5 bases each). Trimming stripped 1 base from V and 6 bases from J, with 13 bases between. CDR1 is DFQATT and CDR2 is SNEGSKA in the germline V gene (reference sequence). This CDR3 comprises 13 residues. CDR3 sequence: CSARVLEGLEQYF. The CDR3 DNA is TGCAGTGCTAGAGTCCTAGAGGGGCTCGAGCAGTACTTC.

J is TRBJ2-2 and V is TRBV4-1; D is unclear. The germline V and J ends were trimmed by 1 base and 0 bases, with 3 bases remaining between them. Germline assignment: CDR1 MGHRA and CDR2 YSYEKL. The CDR3 runs 14 residues. This CDR3 reads CASSQGPNTGELFF. In DNA, the CDR3 is TGCGCCAGCAGCCAAGGTCCGAACACCGGGGAGCTGTTTTTT.

At least ten counts were recorded for this clonotype. The V call is TRBV12-3 or TRBV12-4, the J call TRBJ1-2; tentatively, D is TRBD1 (5 bases). Trimming took 2 bases from V and 8 from J, leaving 9 bases between them. The CDR3 runs 12 residues. CDR3 DNA sequence: TGTGCCAGCAGTTTACTGACAGCGGGCTACACCTTC. Translation gives CASSLLTAGYTF.

V gene TRBV29-1 combines with J gene TRBJ1-1; maybe TRBD1 (6 bases). The CDR3 is 14 residues long. Deletions cut 5 bases from V and 4 bases from J, with 17 bases between. From germline, CDR1 is SQVTM and CDR2 ANQGSEA. The DNA for the CDR3 is TGCAGCGTTTCCGACCTAATAGGGGGCACTGAAGCTTTCTTT. Translated, it gives CSVSDLIGGTEAFF.

There are many counts of this clonotype. This chain uses TRBV20-1 with TRBJ2-3, with 7 bases aligning to TRBD2. The CDR3 is made up of 14 amino acids. V shed 0 bases and J 7 bases; nucleotides not matched to a gene: 7. Germline values: CDR1 DFQATT, CDR2 SNEGSKA (reference sequence). Here the CDR3 reads CSARDLASGNTQYF. The CDR3 nucleotides are TGCAGTGCTAGAGATCTGGCTAGCGGAAATACGCAGTATTTT.